These T cell receptor beta chains were read from a single sample in a study of CD8+CD57+ T cells in acquired aplastic anemia. One entry per CDR3 protein results from TCRdb running MiXCR on the reads. This sample yields about 130,000 distinct CDR3 sequences, of which 48% are seen a single time; about 2.3% belongs to the top ten. Sequencing was done on a sample of sorted CD4+, CD8+, or CD8+CD57+ T cells (not recorded which) from PBMCs. The receptors were gathered from a human donor in good health, serving as a control. The CDR3 runs from the conserved cysteine through the conserved F or W. Fields, in order: D gene, J gene, V gene, clone size, CDR3 DNA, CDR3 protein. A D gene is named only where the DNA matches it firmly. The listing skips clone size in some rows; elsewhere it reads once, few, many or a size class.

D: .
J: TRBJ2-1
V: TRBV24-1
size: many
DNA: TGTGCCACCAGTGGGGGTTCAGCAAGAGTGGATGAGCAGTTCTTC
CDR3: CATSGGSARVDEQFF

D: TRBD2
J: TRBJ2-6
V: TRBV20-1
size: few
DNA: TGCAGTGCTAGAACACTAGCGGGGGCCAACGTCCTGACTTTC
CDR3: CSARTLAGANVLTF

D: .
J: TRBJ2-1
V: TRBV7-3
size: .
DNA: TGTGCCAGCAGCCCCAAACCACTGCGCACCTACAATGAGCAGCCCTTC
CDR3: CASSPKPLRTYNEQPF

D: TRBD1
J: TRBJ2-3
V: TRBV10-3
size: .
DNA: TGTGCCAGCACCCCGGGGACAGGGGGACGCACAGATACGCAGTATTTT
CDR3: CASTPGTGGRTDTQYF

D: .
J: TRBJ1-2
V: TRBV2
size: few
DNA: TGTGCCAGCAGTGAAACCGGACAGCTTTATGGCTACACCTTC
CDR3: CASSETGQLYGYTF

D: .
J: TRBJ2-3
V: TRBV19
size: once
DNA: TGTGCCAGTAGTATGGGGGTCCCCACAGATACGCAGTATTTT
CDR3: CASSMGVPTDTQYF

D: .
J: TRBJ1-2
V: TRBV7-2
size: .
DNA: TGTGCCAGCAGCTCCGAGATCGATTACACCTTC
CDR3: CASSSEIDYTF

D: TRBD2
J: TRBJ2-7
V: TRBV3-1
size: many
DNA: TGTGCCAGCAGCCAAGACGGCGGGGGTTGGACCTACGAGCAGTACTTC
CDR3: CASSQDGGGWTYEQYF

D: TRBD2
J: TRBJ2-1
V: TRBV7-8
size: few
DNA: TGTGCCAGCAGCTCAGTCGGGAGGGATCACAATGAGCAGTTCTTC
CDR3: CASSSVGRDHNEQFF

D: .
J: TRBJ1-1
V: TRBV15
size: many
DNA: TGTGCCACCAGCAGAGATCTTGTGGGGGTCAACACTGAAGCTTTCTTT
CDR3: CATSRDLVGVNTEAFF

D: .
J: TRBJ1-5
V: TRBV15
size: few
DNA: TGTGCCACCAGCCGACAGGAAAATCAGCCCCAGCATTTT
CDR3: CATSRQENQPQHF

D: .
J: TRBJ2-2
V: TRBV6-5
size: .
DNA: TGTGCCAGCAGTTACCGGGGGCCATACACCGGGGAGCTGTTTTTT
CDR3: CASSYRGPYTGELFF

D: TRBD1
J: TRBJ2-3
V: TRBV19
size: many
DNA: TGTGCCAGTAAAACAGGGGGCACAGATACGCAGTATTTT
CDR3: CASKTGGTDTQYF

D: .
J: TRBJ2-4
V: TRBV5-1
size: many
DNA: TGCGCCAGCAGCTTGGGGGCCCTAGCCAAAAACATTCAGTACTTC
CDR3: CASSLGALAKNIQYF

D: .
J: TRBJ2-1
V: TRBV20-1
size: .
DNA: TGCAGTGCTAGCCGCCTCCTAGCAATCCATGAGCAGTTCTTC
CDR3: CSASRLLAIHEQFF

D: .
J: TRBJ2-7
V: TRBV7-6
size: .
DNA: TGTGCCACTTCTCCCCAGGGGTACTACGAGCAGTACTTC
CDR3: CATSPQGYYEQYF

D: TRBD1
J: TRBJ1-5
V: TRBV18
size: few
DNA: TGTGCCAGCTCACCCGGGACAGGGGGTTTGGGGAGCAATCAGCCCCAGCATTTT
CDR3: CASSPGTGGLGSNQPQHF

D: .
J: TRBJ1-6
V: TRBV12-3/TRBV12-4
size: many
DNA: TGTGCCAGCTATGGAGGGGGCTCCTATAATTCACCCCTCCACTTT
CDR3: CASYGGGSYNSPLHF

D: .
J: TRBJ1-2
V: TRBV5-1
size: many
DNA: TGCGCCAGCAGCTTGACAGGGTGGGACTATGGCTACACCTTC
CDR3: CASSLTGWDYGYTF

D: TRBD1
J: TRBJ1-1
V: TRBV20-1
size: .
DNA: TGCAGTGCTAGAGGGGACAGGGGGAACACTGAAGCTTTCTTT
CDR3: CSARGDRGNTEAFF

D: .
J: TRBJ2-1
V: TRBV11-1
size: .
DNA: TGCGCCGGCAGCTTAAGTTCCAGGGATCGCTACAATGAGCAGTTCTTC
CDR3: CAGSLSSRDRYNEQFF

D: .
J: TRBJ1-4
V: TRBV29-1
size: .
DNA: TGCAGCGTTAGCAGGCCCCCCCCCCCGGGGGCGCTGGCTAATGAAAAACTGCTTTTT
CDR3: CSVSRPPPPGALANEKLLF

D: TRBD2
J: TRBJ2-5
V: TRBV20-1
size: .
DNA: TGCAGTGCTAGAGTTGCTAGCGGGGAGACCCAGTACTTC
CDR3: CSARVASGETQYF

D: .
J: TRBJ2-3
V: TRBV7-6
size: .
DNA: TGTGCCAGCAGCCCGGACCAACAGGGAAATACGCAGTATTTT
CDR3: CASSPDQQGNTQYF

D: .
J: TRBJ2-3
V: TRBV7-3
size: .
DNA: TGTGCCAGCAGCTTAGCACCCCCCCCCGGGGCAGATACGCAGTATTTT
CDR3: CASSLAPPPGADTQYF

D: TRBD1
J: TRBJ1-1
V: TRBV5-1
size: .
DNA: TGCGCCAGCAGCTCACGGGGACAGGGGGCTGAAGCTTTCTTT
CDR3: CASSSRGQGAEAFF

D: .
J: TRBJ1-2
V: TRBV11-1
size: few
DNA: TGTGCCAGCAGCTTAATCCCCTCAGGGACAAGAAACTATGGCTACACCTTC
CDR3: CASSLIPSGTRNYGYTF

D: TRBD1
J: TRBJ2-7
V: TRBV5-5
size: many
DNA: TGTGCCAGCAGCTTAGGAACAGGGGCGATTGGAAGCTCCTACGAGCAGTACTTC
CDR3: CASSLGTGAIGSSYEQYF

D: .
J: TRBJ1-1
V: TRBV10-3
size: .
DNA: TGTGCCAGCATTTATCGGCTAGAACACCGGGGAGCTTTCTTT
CDR3: CASIYRLEHRGAFF

D: .
J: TRBJ1-2
V: TRBV29-1
size: .
DNA: TGCAGCCTTGACAGGAACTATGGCTACACCTTC
CDR3: CSLDRNYGYTF

D: TRBD1
J: TRBJ1-2
V: TRBV20-1
size: many
DNA: TGCAGTGCTAGTGGACAGGGGCCTAACTATGGCTACACCTTC
CDR3: CSASGQGPNYGYTF

D: .
J: TRBJ1-5
V: TRBV2
size: .
DNA: TGTGCCAGCAGTGGGGAGGGATTCAATCAGCCCCAGCATTTT
CDR3: CASSGEGFNQPQHF

D: TRBD2
J: TRBJ2-3
V: TRBV13
size: .
DNA: TGTGCCAGCACCAAGGGCCCGGGGGGGCCGGATACGCAGTATTTT
CDR3: CASTKGPGGPDTQYF

D: .
J: TRBJ1-2
V: TRBV19
size: many
DNA: TGTGCCAGTAGTAGCGCGTATGCTGGCTACACCTTC
CDR3: CASSSAYAGYTF

D: .
J: TRBJ1-2
V: TRBV19
size: .
DNA: TGTGCCAGTAGTATGAGGTCCGGTGGCTACACCTTC
CDR3: CASSMRSGGYTF

D: .
J: TRBJ1-2
V: TRBV2
size: .
DNA: TGTGCCAGCAGGGAAAGGGCGTATGGCTACACCTTC
CDR3: CASRERAYGYTF

D: TRBD2
J: TRBJ2-7
V: TRBV7-9
size: .
DNA: TGTGCCAGCAGCTCGGGACTAGCGGGAGCAGGGGAGCAGTACTTC
CDR3: CASSSGLAGAGEQYF